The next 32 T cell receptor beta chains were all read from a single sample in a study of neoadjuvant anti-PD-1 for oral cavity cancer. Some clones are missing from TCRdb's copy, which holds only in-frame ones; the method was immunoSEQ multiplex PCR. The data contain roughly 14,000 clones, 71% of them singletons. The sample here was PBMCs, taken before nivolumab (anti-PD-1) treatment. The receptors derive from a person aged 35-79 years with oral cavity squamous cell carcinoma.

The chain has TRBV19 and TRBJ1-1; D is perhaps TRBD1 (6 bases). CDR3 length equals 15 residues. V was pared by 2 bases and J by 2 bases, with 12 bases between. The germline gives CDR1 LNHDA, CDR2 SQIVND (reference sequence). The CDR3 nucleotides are TGTGCCAGTAGTATAAGGGGGGGGGAAAACACTGAAGCTTTCTTT. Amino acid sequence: CASSIRGGENTEAFF. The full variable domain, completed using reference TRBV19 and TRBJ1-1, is DGGITQSPKYLFRKEGQNVTLSCEQNLNHDAMYWYRQDPGQGLRLIYYSQIVNDFQKGDIAEGYSVSREKKESFPLTVTSAQKNPTAFYLCASSIRGGENTEAFFGQGTRLTVV.

The CDR3 sequence is CASSLTTDYYEQYF. CDR3 nucleotide sequence: TGTGCCAGCAGTTTAACGACGGATTACTACGAGCAGTACTTC. The rearrangement joins TRBV6-5 to TRBJ2-7; D call uncertain. The V end was cut by 4 bases, the J end by 3 bases, with 13 bases between. Per germline, CDR1 MNHEY and CDR2 SVGAGI. The length of the CDR3 is 14 residues.

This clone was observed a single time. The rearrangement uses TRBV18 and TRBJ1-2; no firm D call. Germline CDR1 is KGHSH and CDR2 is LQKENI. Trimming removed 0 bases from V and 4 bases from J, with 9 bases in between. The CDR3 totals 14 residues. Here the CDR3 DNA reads TGTGCCAGCTCACCACCTTCCAGCTCCTATGGCTACACCTTC. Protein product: CASSPPSSSYGYTF. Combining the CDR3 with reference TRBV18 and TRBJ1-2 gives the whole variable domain NAGVMQNPRHLVRRRGQEARLRCSPMKGHSHVYWYRQLPEEGLKFMVYLQKENIIDESGMPKERFSAEFPKEGPSILRIQQVVRGDSAAYFCASSPPSSSYGYTFGSGTRLTVV.

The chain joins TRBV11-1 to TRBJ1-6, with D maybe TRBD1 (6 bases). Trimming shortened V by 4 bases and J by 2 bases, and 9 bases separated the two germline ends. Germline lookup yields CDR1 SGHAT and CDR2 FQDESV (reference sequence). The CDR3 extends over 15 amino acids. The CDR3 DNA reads TGTGCCAGCAGCTCCGGACAGACCTATAATTCACCCCTCCACTTT. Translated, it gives CASSSGQTYNSPLHF.

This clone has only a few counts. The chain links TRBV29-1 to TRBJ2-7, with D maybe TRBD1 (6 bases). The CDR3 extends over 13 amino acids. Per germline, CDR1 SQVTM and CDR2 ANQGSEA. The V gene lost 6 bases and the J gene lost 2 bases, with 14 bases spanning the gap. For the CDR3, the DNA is TGCAGCGTAACGGGACACGAACCCTACGAGCAGTACTTC. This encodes CSVTGHEPYEQYF.

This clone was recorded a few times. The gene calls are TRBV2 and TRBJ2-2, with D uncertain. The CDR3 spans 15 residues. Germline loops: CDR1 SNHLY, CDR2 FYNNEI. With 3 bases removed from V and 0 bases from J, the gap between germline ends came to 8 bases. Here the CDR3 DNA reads TGTGCCAGCAGTGATCACATAGCGAACACCGGGGAGCTGTTTTTT. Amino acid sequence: CASSDHIANTGELFF.

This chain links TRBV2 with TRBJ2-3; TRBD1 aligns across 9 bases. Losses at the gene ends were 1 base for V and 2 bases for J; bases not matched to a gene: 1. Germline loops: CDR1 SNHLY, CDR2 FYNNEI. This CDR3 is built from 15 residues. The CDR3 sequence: CASSEGDRATDTQYF. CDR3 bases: TGTGCCAGCAGTGAAGGGGACAGGGCCACAGATACGCAGTATTTT. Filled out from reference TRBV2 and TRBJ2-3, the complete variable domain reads EPEVTQTPSHQVTQMGQEVILRCVPISNHLYFYWYRQILGQKVEFLVSFYNNEISEKSEIFDDQFSVERPDGSNFTLKIRSTKLEDSAMYFCASSEGDRATDTQYFGPGTRLTVL.

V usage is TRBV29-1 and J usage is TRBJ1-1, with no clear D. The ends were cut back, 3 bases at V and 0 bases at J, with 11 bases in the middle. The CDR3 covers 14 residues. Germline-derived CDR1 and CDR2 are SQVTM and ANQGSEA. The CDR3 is CSVDAGSMNTEAFF. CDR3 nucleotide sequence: TGCAGCGTTGATGCAGGAAGTATGAACACTGAAGCTTTCTTT.

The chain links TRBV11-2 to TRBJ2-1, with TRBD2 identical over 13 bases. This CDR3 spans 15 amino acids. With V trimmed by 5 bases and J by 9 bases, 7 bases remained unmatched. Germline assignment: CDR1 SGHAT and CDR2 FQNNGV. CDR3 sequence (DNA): TGTGCCAGCAGCATACTAGCGGGAGGGCCCAGTGAGCAGTTCTTC. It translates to CASSILAGGPSEQFF.

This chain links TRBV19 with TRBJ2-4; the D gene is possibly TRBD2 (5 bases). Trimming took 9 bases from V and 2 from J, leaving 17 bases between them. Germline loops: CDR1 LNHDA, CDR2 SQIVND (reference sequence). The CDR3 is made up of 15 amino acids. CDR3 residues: CASNGVDGTKNIQYF. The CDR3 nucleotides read TGTGCCAGCAATGGAGTGGACGGGACCAAAAACATTCAGTACTTC.

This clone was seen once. The CDR3 is CASRQHSLRQGARTGELFF. DNA of the CDR3: TGTGCCAGCAGGCAACACAGCTTGCGGCAGGGGGCGCGGACCGGGGAGCTGTTTTTT. The chain employs TRBV2 and TRBJ2-2; 8 nucleotides align to TRBD1. J was trimmed by 5 bases and V by 6 bases; bases with no gene match: 20. There are 19 residues in the CDR3. Germline CDR1 is SNHLY and CDR2 is FYNNEI. Combining the CDR3 with reference TRBV2 and TRBJ2-2 gives the whole variable domain EPEVTQTPSHQVTQMGQEVILRCVPISNHLYFYWYRQILGQKVEFLVSFYNNEISEKSEIFDDQFSVERPDGSNFTLKIRSTKLEDSAMYFCASRQHSLRQGARTGELFFGEGSRLTVL.

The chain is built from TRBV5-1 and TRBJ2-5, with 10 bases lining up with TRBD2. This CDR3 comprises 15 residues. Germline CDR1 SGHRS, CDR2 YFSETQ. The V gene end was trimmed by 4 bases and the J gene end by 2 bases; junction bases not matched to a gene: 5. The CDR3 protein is CASSPGTSVQETQYF. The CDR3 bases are TGCGCCAGCAGCCCAGGGACTAGCGTACAAGAGACCCAGTACTTC.

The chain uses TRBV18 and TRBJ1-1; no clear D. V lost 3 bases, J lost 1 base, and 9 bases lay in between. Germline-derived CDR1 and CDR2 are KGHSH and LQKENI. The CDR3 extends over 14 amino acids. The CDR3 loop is CASSPQVQNTEAFF. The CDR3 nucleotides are TGTGCCAGCTCACCGCAGGTCCAGAACACTGAAGCTTTCTTT.

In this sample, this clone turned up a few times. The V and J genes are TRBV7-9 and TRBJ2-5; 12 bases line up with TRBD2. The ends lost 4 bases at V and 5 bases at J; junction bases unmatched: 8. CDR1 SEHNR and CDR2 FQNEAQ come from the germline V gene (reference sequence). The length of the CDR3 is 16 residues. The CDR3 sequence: CASSYPSGRASETQYF. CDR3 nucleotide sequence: TGTGCCAGCAGCTACCCTAGCGGGAGGGCCTCGGAGACCCAGTACTTC.

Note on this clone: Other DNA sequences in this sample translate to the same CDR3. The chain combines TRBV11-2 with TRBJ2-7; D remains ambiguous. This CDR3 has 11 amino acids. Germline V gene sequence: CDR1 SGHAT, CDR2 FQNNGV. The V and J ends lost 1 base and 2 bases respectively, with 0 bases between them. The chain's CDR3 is CASSLAYEQYF. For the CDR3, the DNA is TGTGCCAGCAGCTTAGCCTACGAGCAGTACTTC.

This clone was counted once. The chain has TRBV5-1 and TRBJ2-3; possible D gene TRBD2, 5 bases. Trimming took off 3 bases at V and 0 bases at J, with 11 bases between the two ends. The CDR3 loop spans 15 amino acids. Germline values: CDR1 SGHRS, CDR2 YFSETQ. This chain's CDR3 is CASSSSGESTDTQYF. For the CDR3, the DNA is TGCGCCAGCAGCTCCTCCGGGGAAAGCACAGATACGCAGTATTTT.

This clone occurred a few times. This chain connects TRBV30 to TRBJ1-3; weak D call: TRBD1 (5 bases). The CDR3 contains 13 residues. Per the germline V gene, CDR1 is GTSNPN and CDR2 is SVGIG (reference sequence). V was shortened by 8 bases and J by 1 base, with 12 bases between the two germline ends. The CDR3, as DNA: TGTGCCCTGCAGGGCCATTCTGGAAACACCATATATTTT. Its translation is CALQGHSGNTIYF.

The CDR3 DNA reads TGCGCCAGCAGCCTTGAGGACAGGGGAAGTGAAAAACTGTTTTTT. Translation: CASSLEDRGSEKLFF. V gene TRBV5-1 combines with J gene TRBJ1-4, with TRBD1 matching 9 bases. The CDR3 loop spans 15 amino acids. Germline V gene lookup returns CDR1 SGHRS and CDR2 YFSETQ. With V trimmed by 4 bases and J by 7 bases, 8 bases remained unmatched.

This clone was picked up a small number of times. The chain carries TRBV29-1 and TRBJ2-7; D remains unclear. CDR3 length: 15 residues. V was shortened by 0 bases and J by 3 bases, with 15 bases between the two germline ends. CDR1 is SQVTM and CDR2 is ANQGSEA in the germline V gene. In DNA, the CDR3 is TGCAGCGTTGAAGATCAGACCGGCCAGGACTACGAGCAGTACTTC. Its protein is CSVEDQTGQDYEQYF.

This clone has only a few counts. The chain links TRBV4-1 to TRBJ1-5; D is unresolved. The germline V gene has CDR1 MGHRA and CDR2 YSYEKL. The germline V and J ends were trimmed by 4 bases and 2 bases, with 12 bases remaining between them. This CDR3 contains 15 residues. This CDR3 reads CASSLSRWGNQPQHF. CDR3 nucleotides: TGCGCCAGCAGCCTCAGCCGATGGGGCAATCAGCCCCAGCATTTT.

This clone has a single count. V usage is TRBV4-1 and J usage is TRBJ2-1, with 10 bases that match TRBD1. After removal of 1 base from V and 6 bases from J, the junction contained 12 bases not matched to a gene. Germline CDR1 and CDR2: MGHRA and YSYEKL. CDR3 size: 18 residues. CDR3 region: CASSQVYATGQGSNEQFF. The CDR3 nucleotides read TGCGCCAGCAGCCAAGTTTATGCTACGGGACAGGGGTCCAATGAGCAGTTCTTC.

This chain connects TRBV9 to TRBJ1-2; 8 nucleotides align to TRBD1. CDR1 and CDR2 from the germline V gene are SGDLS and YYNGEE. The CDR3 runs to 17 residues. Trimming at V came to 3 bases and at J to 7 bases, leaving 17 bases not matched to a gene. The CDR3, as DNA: TGTGCCAGCAGCGCCTCCAAAACCGGACAGGGAATGTTTGGCTACACCTTC. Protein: CASSASKTGQGMFGYTF.

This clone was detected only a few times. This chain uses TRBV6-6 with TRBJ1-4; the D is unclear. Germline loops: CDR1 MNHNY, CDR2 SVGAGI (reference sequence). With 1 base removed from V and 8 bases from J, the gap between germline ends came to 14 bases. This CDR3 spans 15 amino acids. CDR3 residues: CASSYWRAPGEKLFF. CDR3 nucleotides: TGTGCCAGCAGTTACTGGAGGGCCCCTGGGGAAAAACTGTTTTTT.

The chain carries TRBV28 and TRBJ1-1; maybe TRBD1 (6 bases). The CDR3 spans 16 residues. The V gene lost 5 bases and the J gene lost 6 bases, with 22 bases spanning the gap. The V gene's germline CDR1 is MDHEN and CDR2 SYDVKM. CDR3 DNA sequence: TGTGCCAGCAGTACTATCAACAGGGCCTGGGGGGCTGAAGCTTTCTTT. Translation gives CASSTINRAWGAEAFF.

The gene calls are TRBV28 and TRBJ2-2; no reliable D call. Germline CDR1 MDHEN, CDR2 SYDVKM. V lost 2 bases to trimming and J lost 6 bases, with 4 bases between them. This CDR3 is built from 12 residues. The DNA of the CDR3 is TGTGCCAGCAGTTTACTGGCCGGGGAGCTGTTTTTT. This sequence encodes CASSLLAGELFF.

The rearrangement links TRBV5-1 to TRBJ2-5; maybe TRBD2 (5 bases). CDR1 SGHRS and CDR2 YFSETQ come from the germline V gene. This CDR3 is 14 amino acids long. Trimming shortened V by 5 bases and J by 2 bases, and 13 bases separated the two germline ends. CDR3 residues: CASRQTGSQETQYF. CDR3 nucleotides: TGCGCCAGCAGACAAACGGGATCTCAAGAGACCCAGTACTTC.

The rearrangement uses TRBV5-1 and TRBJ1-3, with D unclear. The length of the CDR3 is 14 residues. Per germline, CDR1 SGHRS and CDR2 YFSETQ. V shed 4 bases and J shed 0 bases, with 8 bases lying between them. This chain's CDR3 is CASSPGDSGNTIYF. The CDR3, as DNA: TGCGCCAGCAGCCCTGGAGACTCTGGAAACACCATATATTTT.

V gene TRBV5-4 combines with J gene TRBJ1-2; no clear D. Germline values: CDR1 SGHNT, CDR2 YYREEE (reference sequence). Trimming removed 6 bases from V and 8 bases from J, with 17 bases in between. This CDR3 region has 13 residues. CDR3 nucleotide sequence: TGTGCCAGCACTGGGGTGGGCAGGAAGGGCTACACCTTC. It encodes CASTGVGRKGYTF. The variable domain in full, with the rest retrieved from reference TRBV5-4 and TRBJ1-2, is ETGVTQSPTHLIKTRGQQVTLRCSSQSGHNTVSWYQQALGQGPQFIFQYYREEENGRGNFPPRFSGLQFPNYSSELNVNALELDDSALYLCASTGVGRKGYTFGSGTRLTVV.

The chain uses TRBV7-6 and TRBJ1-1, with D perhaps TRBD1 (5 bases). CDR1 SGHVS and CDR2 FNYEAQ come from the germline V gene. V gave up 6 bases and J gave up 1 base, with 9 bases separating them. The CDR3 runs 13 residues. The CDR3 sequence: CASSRQQNTEAFF. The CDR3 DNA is TGTGCCAGCAGTAGACAGCAGAACACTGAAGCTTTCTTT.

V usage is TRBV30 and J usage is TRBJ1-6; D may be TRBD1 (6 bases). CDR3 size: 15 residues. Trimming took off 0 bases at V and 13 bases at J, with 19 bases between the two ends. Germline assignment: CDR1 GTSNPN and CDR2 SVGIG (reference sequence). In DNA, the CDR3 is TGTGCCTGGAGTGTATGGTTTAGGGGGTGGACTCCCCTCCACTTT. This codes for CAWSVWFRGWTPLHF.

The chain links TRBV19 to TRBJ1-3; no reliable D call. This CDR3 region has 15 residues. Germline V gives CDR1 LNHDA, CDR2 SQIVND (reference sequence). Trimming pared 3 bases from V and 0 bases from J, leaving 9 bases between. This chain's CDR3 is CASSIRHLSGNTIYF. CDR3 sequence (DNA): TGTGCCAGTAGTATTCGACACCTCTCTGGAAACACCATATATTTT.

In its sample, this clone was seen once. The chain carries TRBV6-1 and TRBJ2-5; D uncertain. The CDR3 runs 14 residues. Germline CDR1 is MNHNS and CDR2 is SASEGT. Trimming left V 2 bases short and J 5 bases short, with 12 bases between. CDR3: CASSEINYGETQYF. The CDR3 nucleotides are TGTGCCAGCAGTGAAATAAACTATGGGGAGACCCAGTACTTC.